This record looks at one T cell receptor (beta chain) sequence and its context. Its matching antigen is unknown. This entry is derived from a study of response to subunit inactivated influenza vaccine. TCRdb reprocessed the RT-PCR reads with MiXCR, giving one entry per CDR3 protein. The data contain 500,000 to 550,000 distinct CDR3 sequences, approximately 7.1% of them singletons. Overall study results and limits: The authors proposed limited new T cell recruitment per seasonal influenza vaccination.

Germline V gene sequence: CDR1 SGHTA, CDR2 FQGNSA. The CDR3 has 16 residues. V lost 4 bases, J lost 5 bases, and 20 bases lay in between. V and J are TRBV7-2 and TRBJ1-1; D is undetermined. This receptor was identified in a man aged 45-69 years who received an inactivated influenza vaccine. The sample was PBMCs from blood, taken around 25 months after vaccination. The CDR3 DNA sequence: TGTGCCAGCAGCTCTGGTGTAGCCCGGAGGGTTACTGAAGCTTTCTTT. As protein: CASSSGVARRVTEAFF.